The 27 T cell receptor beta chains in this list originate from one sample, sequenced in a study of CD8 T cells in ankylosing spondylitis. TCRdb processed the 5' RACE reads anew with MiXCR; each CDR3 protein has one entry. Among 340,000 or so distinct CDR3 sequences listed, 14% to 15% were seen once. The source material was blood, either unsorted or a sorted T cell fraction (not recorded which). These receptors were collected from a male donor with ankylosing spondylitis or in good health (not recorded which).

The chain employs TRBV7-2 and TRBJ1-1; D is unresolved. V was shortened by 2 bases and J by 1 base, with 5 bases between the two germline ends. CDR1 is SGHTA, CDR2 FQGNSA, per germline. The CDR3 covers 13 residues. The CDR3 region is CASSLYGNTEAFF. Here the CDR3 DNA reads TGTGCCAGCAGCTTATACGGGAACACTGAAGCTTTCTTT.

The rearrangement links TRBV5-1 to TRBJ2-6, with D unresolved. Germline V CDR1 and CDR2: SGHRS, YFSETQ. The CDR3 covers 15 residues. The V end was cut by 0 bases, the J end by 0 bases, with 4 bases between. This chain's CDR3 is CASSLVASGANVLTF. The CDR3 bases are TGCGCCAGCAGCTTGGTAGCCTCTGGGGCCAACGTCCTGACTTTC.

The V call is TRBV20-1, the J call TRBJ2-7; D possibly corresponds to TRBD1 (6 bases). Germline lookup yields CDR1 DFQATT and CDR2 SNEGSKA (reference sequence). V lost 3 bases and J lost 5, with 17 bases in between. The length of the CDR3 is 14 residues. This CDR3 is CSASPPQGAHEQYF. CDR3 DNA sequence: TGCAGTGCTAGCCCTCCACAGGGAGCCCACGAGCAGTACTTC.

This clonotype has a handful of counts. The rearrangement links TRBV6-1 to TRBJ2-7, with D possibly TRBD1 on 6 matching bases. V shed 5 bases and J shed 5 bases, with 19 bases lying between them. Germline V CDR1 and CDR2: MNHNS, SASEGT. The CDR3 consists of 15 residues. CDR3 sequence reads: CASSTGIQVRNEQYF. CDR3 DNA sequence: TGTGCCAGCAGTACAGGGATCCAGGTCCGTAACGAGCAGTACTTC.

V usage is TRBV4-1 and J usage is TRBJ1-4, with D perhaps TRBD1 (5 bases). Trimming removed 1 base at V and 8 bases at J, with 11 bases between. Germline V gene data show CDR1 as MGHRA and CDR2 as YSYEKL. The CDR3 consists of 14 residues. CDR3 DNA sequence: TGCGCCAGCAGCCAAGGGGGCGGGTTAGAAAAACTGTTTTTT. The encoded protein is CASSQGGGLEKLFF.

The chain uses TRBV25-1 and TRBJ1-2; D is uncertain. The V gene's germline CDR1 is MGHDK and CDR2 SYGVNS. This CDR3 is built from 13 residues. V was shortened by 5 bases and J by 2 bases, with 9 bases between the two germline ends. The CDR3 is CASSSGWNYGYTF. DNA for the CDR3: TGTGCCAGCAGTTCGGGCTGGAACTATGGCTACACCTTC.

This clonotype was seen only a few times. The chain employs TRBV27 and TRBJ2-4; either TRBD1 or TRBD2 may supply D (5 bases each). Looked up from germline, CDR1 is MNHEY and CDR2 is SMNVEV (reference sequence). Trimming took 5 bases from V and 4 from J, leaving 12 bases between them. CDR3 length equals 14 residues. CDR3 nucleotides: TGTGCCAGCAGTCTCGGGACCTCTAAAAACATTCAGTACTTC. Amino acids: CASSLGTSKNIQYF.

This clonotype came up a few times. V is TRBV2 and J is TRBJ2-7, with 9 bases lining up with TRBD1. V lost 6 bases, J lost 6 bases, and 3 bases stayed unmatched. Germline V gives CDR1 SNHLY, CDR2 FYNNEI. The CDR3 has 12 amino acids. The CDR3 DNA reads TGTGCCAGCAGGACAGGGGGAGGCGAGCAGTACTTC. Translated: CASRTGGGEQYF.

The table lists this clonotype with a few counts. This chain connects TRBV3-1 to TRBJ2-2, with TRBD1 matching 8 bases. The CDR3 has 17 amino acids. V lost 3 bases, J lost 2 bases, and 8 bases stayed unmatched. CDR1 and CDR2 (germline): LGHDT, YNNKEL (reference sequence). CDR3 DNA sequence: TGTGCCAGCAGCCAGGCGAGAGCAGGGGGCAACACCGGGGAGCTGTTTTTT. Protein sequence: CASSQARAGGNTGELFF.

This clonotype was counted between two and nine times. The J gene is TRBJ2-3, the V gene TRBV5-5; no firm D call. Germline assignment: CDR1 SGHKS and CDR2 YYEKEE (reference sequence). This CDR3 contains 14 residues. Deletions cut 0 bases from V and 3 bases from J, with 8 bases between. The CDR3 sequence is CASSLDWSTDTQYF. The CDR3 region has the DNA TGTGCCAGCAGCTTGGACTGGAGTACAGATACGCAGTATTTT.

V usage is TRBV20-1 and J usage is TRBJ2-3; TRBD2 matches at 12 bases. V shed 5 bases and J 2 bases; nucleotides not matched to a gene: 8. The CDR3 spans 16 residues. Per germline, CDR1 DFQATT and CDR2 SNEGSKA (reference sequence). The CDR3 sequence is CSALSTSGGSTDTQYF. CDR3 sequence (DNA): TGCAGTGCTCTATCTACTAGCGGGGGGTCCACAGATACGCAGTATTTT.

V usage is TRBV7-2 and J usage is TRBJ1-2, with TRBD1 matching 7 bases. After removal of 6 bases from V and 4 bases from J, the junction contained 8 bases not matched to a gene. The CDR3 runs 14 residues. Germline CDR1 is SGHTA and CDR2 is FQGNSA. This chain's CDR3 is CASSLDQGVYGYTF. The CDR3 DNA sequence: TGTGCCAGCAGTCTCGACCAGGGGGTCTATGGCTACACCTTC.

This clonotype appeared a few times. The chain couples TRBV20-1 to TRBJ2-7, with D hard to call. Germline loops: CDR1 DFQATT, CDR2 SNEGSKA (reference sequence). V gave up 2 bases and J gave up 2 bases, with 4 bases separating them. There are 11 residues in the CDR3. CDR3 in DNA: TGCAGTGCTAGAAGGACCTACGAGCAGTACTTC. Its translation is CSARRTYEQYF.

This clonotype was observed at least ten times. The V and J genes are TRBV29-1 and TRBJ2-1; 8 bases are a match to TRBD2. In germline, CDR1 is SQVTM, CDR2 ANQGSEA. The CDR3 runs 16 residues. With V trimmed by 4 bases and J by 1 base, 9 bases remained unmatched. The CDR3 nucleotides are TGCAGCGTTGCTTACGGGAGGGCCGATTCCTACAATGAGCAGTTCTTC. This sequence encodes CSVAYGRADSYNEQFF.

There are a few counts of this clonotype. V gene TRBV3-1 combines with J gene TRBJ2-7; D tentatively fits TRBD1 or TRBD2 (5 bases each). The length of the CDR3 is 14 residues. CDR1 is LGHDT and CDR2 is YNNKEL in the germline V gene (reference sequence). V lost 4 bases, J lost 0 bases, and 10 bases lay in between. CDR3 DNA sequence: TGTGCCAGCAGCCGTTGGGACCTCTCCTACGAGCAGTACTTC. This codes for CASSRWDLSYEQYF.

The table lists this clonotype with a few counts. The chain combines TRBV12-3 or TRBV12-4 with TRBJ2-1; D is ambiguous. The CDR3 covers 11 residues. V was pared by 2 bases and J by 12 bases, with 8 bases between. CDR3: CASSLNLGQFF. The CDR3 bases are TGTGCCAGCAGTTTAAATTTAGGGCAGTTCTTC.

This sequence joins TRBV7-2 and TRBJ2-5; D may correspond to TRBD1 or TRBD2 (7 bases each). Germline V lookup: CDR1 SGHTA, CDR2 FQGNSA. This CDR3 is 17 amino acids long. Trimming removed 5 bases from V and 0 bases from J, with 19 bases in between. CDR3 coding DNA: TGTGCCAGCAGCCGCAGCCAGGGGGGGTTCCACCAAGAGACCCAGTACTTC. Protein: CASSRSQGGFHQETQYF.

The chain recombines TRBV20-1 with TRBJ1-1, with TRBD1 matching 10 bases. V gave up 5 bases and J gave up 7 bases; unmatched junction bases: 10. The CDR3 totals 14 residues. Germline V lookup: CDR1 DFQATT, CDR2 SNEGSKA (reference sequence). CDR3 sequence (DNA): TGCAGTGCTTTAACCGGGACAGGGGATGATGAAGCTTTCTTT. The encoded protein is CSALTGTGDDEAFF.

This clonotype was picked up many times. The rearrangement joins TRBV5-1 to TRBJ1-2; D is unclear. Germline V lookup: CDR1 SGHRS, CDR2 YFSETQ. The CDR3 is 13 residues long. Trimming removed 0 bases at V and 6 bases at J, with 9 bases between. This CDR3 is CASSLGSGNGYTF. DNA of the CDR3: TGCGCCAGCAGCTTGGGTTCCGGGAATGGCTACACCTTC. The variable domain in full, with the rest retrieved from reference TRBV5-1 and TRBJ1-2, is KAGVTQTPRYLIKTRGQQVTLSCSPISGHRSVSWYQQTPGQGLQFLFEYFSETQRNKGNFPGRFSGRQFSNSRSEMNVSTLELGDSALYLCASSLGSGNGYTFGSGTRLTVV.

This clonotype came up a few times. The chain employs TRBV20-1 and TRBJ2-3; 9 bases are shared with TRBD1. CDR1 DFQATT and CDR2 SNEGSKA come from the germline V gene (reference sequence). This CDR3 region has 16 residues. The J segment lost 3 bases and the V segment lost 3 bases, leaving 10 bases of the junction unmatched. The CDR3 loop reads CSARGTGLLRTDTQYF. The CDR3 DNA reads TGCAGTGCTAGGGGGACAGGGCTTCTTAGGACAGATACGCAGTATTTT.

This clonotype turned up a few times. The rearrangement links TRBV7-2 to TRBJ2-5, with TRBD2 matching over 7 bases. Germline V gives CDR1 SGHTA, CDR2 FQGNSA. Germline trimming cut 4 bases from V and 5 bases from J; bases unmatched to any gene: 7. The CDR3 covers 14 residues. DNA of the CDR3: TGTGCCAGCAGCTCTGACGGGAGGTATGAGACCCAGTACTTC. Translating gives CASSSDGRYETQYF.

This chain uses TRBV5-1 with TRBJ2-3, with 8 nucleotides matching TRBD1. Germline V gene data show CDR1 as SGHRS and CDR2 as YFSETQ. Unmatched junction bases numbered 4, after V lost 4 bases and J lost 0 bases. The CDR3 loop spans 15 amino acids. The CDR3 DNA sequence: TGCGCCAGCAGCCTGGACAGGGTCAGCACAGATACGCAGTATTTT. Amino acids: CASSLDRVSTDTQYF.

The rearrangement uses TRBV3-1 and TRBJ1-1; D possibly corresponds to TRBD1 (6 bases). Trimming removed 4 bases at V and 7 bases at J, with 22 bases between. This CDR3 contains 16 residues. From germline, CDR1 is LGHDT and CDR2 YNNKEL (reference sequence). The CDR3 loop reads CASSLQGKAATLEAFF. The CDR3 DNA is TGTGCCAGCAGCCTTCAGGGGAAGGCGGCCACGCTTGAAGCTTTCTTT.

The CDR3 loop is CASRPSGSGYNEQFF. The CDR3 region has the DNA TGTGCCAGCAGACCAAGTGGGTCTGGCTACAATGAGCAGTTCTTC. This rearrangement joins TRBV6-2 or TRBV6-3 to TRBJ2-1; D is ambiguous. With 6 bases removed from V and 3 bases from J, the gap between germline ends came to 15 bases. Per the germline V gene, CDR1 is MNHEY and CDR2 is SVGEGT. This CDR3 is built from 15 residues.

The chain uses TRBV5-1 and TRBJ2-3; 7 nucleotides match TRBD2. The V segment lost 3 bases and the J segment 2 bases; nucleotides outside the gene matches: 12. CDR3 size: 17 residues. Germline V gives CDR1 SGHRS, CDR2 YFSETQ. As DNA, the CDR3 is TGCGCCAGCAGCTCGAGGGGCGGGAGCGGCTCCACAGATACGCAGTATTTT. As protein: CASSSRGGSGSTDTQYF.

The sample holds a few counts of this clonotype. The CDR3 sequence: CASSPLGQGAYEQYF. CDR3 bases: TGTGCCAGCTCACCACTCGGACAGGGGGCCTACGAGCAGTACTTC. J is TRBJ2-7 and V is TRBV18; TRBD1 agrees at 10 bases. Germline V CDR1 and CDR2: KGHSH, LQKENI. The CDR3 has 15 residues. The V and J ends lost 1 base and 2 bases, in that order; junction bases with no gene match: 2.

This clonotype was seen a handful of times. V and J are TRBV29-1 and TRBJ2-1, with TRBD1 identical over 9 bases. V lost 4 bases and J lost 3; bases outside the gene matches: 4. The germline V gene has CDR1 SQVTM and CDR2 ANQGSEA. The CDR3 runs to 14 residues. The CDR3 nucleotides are TGCAGCGTTGGGAGGGACAGGGACTACAATGAGCAGTTCTTC. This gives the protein CSVGRDRDYNEQFF.